The 14 T cell receptor beta chains below come from one sample, sequenced in a study of human T cells and chemical hapten exposure. TCRdb reprocessed the RACE reads with MiXCR, giving one entry per CDR3 protein. The sample holds fewer than 150,000 distinct CDR3 sequences, 10% to 15% seen once. Time point: patch test 2, 6 weeks after DPC sensitization. Sample treatment: therapeutic diphenylcyclopropenone sensitization with weekly scalp DPC. The source material was whole blood, sampled in connection with sensitization to the hapten diphenylcyclopropenone (DPC). These receptors originate from a woman aged 45-59 years with alopecia areata. Some clones in this sample may be carry-over from other donors' samples.

The V and J genes are TRBV11-1 and TRBJ2-3; 9 bases map to TRBD1. Germline V CDR1 and CDR2: SGHAT, FQDESV (reference sequence). This CDR3 spans 15 amino acids. The V and J ends lost 4 bases and 2 bases, in that order; junction bases with no gene match: 4. CDR3 residues: CASSSGQGPTDTQYF. In DNA form, the CDR3 reads TGTGCCAGCAGCTCCGGACAGGGGCCCACAGATACGCAGTATTTT. The full variable domain, with the rest looked up from reference TRBV11-1 and TRBJ2-3, is EAEVAQSPRYKITEKSQAVAFWCDPISGHATLYWYRQILGQGPELLVQFQDESVVDDSQLPKDRFSAERLKGVDSTLKIQPAELGDSAMYLCASSSGQGPTDTQYFGPGTRLTVL.

This rearrangement joins TRBV28 to TRBJ1-5; D is unresolved. Trimming removed 5 bases at V and 1 base at J, with 15 bases between. The CDR3 is 16 amino acids. Germline V gene sequence: CDR1 MDHEN, CDR2 SYDVKM. The DNA of the CDR3 is TGTGCCAGCAGTCCCTGGGTGGGTGGCAGCAATCAGCCCCAGCATTTT. Protein: CASSPWVGGSNQPQHF.

This clonotype was seen a handful of times. V and J are TRBV20-1 and TRBJ1-4; 7 bases agree with TRBD1. The germline V gene has CDR1 DFQATT and CDR2 SNEGSKA (reference sequence). Trimming cost V 6 bases and J 8 bases; bases outside gene matches: 9. This CDR3 spans 13 amino acids. CDR3 DNA: TGCAGTGCGGCCGACAGGGCGGCGGAAAAACTGTTTTTT. Translation: CSAADRAAEKLFF.

The gene calls are TRBV29-1 and TRBJ2-3, with TRBD2 matching 10 bases. CDR3 length equals 13 residues. V dropped 6 bases and J dropped 0; count of bases not matched to a gene: 0. Looked up from germline, CDR1 is SQVTM and CDR2 is ANQGSEA. CDR3 amino acids: CSVTSGSTDTQYF. The CDR3 nucleotides are TGCAGCGTGACTAGCGGGAGCACAGATACGCAGTATTTT.

The genes are TRBV19 and TRBJ2-2, with TRBD2 as a possible D gene (5 bases). The CDR3 has 17 amino acids. Germline assignment: CDR1 LNHDA and CDR2 SQIVND (reference sequence). V was shortened by 4 bases and J by 4 bases, with 19 bases between the two germline ends. The CDR3 sequence: CASSRGSGTTGTGELFF. The CDR3 nucleotides read TGTGCCAGTAGTAGAGGGTCGGGCACCACGGGCACCGGGGAGCTGTTTTTT.

This clonotype was counted only a few times. The rearrangement links TRBV9 to TRBJ2-7; no definite D call. Trimming removed 4 bases at V and 4 bases at J, with 15 bases between. Per germline, CDR1 SGDLS and CDR2 YYNGEE. The CDR3 contains 14 residues. This CDR3 reads CASSPSPGPYEQYF. Here the CDR3 DNA reads TGTGCCAGCAGCCCCAGCCCCGGGCCATACGAGCAGTACTTC.

Ten or more counts support this clonotype. The chain's CDR3 is CASSNSGRPSQYF. Here the CDR3 DNA reads TGTGCCAGCAGCAATTCCGGGAGACCATCCCAGTATTTT. The V call is TRBV7-9, the J call TRBJ2-3; D possibly corresponds to TRBD2 (6 bases). The germline V gene has CDR1 SEHNR and CDR2 FQNEAQ (reference sequence). The CDR3 runs to 13 residues. Deletions cut 5 bases from V and 12 bases from J, with 18 bases between.

This clonotype came up a few times. This rearrangement joins TRBV11-2 to TRBJ2-5; D is perhaps TRBD1 (6 bases). Germline V gene sequence: CDR1 SGHAT, CDR2 FQNNGV. V lost 0 bases and J 0 bases, leaving 11 bases between the germline ends. This CDR3 contains 16 residues. CDR3 sequence reads: CASSLEQGGYQETQYF. The CDR3 nucleotides read TGTGCCAGCAGCTTAGAACAGGGCGGGTACCAAGAGACCCAGTACTTC.

CDR3 in DNA: TGTGCCAGCAGCTTAGTAACCGGGAGGGCCATCGGTGAGCAGTTCTTC. This gives the protein CASSLVTGRAIGEQFF. The chain is built from TRBV11-2 and TRBJ2-1; 8 bases match TRBD2. V dropped 1 base and J dropped 9; count of bases not matched to a gene: 11. Germline CDR1 and CDR2: SGHAT and FQNNGV. The CDR3 length is 16 residues.

This clonotype has just a few counts. The J gene is TRBJ2-5, the V gene TRBV10-3, with TRBD1 identical over 11 bases. The CDR3 consists of 12 residues. The germline V gene has CDR1 ENHRY and CDR2 SYGVKD. V shed 11 bases and J 7 bases; nucleotides not matched to a gene: 6. For the CDR3, the DNA is TGTGCCGGCGGACAGGGGGCGTGGACCCAGTACTTC. Residues: CAGGQGAWTQYF.

In its sample, this clonotype was seen a few times. This sequence joins TRBV4-2 and TRBJ2-5; D is uncertain. Trimming took off 0 bases at V and 2 bases at J, with 10 bases between the two ends. Per germline, CDR1 LGHNA and CDR2 YNFKEQ. The CDR3 is 15 residues long. The CDR3 reads CASSQEPLPQETQYF. In DNA form, the CDR3 reads TGTGCCAGCAGCCAAGAACCCCTCCCACAAGAGACCCAGTACTTC.

The gene calls are TRBV4-2 and TRBJ2-6; D possibly uses TRBD1 or TRBD2 (5 bases each). V was clipped by 0 bases and J by 4 bases, with 19 bases between them. This CDR3 is 19 amino acids long. Per germline, CDR1 LGHNA and CDR2 YNFKEQ. The CDR3 coding sequence is TGTGCCAGCAGCCAAGATCGAGGGGACCTCCCCCCCGGGGCCAACGTCCTGACTTTC. This codes for CASSQDRGDLPPGANVLTF.

The sample holds a few counts of this clonotype. The V and J genes are TRBV30 and TRBJ2-2, with D perhaps being TRBD1 or TRBD2 (6 bases each). Germline CDR1 reads GTSNPN; CDR2 reads SVGIG (reference sequence). This CDR3 contains 15 residues. Deletions cut 0 bases from V and 2 bases from J, with 10 bases between. CDR3 in amino acids: CAWSVRGPNTGELFF. In DNA, the CDR3 is TGTGCCTGGAGTGTTCGGGGGCCTAACACCGGGGAGCTGTTTTTT. Drawing the rest from reference TRBV30 and TRBJ2-2, the complete variable domain is SQTIHQWPATLVQPVGSPLSLECTVEGTSNPNLYWYRQAAGRGLQLLFYSVGIGQISSEVPQNLSASRPQDRQFILSSKKLLLSDSGFYLCAWSVRGPNTGELFFGEGSRLTVL.

This clonotype was detected a few times. The gene calls are TRBV18 and TRBJ1-1, with TRBD1 identical over 7 bases. From germline, CDR1 is KGHSH and CDR2 LQKENI. The CDR3 contains 16 residues. With 2 bases clipped from V and 4 bases from J, the junction kept 10 bases outside the gene matches. The CDR3 loop is CASSPRGSRGVTEAFF. The CDR3 nucleotides are TGTGCCAGCTCACCAAGAGGAAGCAGGGGGGTCACTGAAGCTTTCTTT.